A selection of T cell receptor beta chains follows, all from one sample in a study of naive and memory T cell subsets. Via MiXCR, TCRdb re-called the UMI-ligation and nested PCR reads, giving one row per CDR3 protein. The table lists around 93,000 distinct CDR3 sequences, around 11% of them singletons. The sample comprised naive CD4+ T cells from blood. The receptors originated from a human donor in good health. Each CDR3 is given with its conserved first and last residue. The order of the fields is clone size, J gene, D gene, V gene, CDR3 protein, CDR3 DNA. A D gene is named only where the DNA matches it firmly. The size of a clone is reported for some rows only, either as once, few or many, or as a class for expanded clones.

many TRBJ1-1 TRBD1 TRBV29-1 CSGYDRGNTEAFF TGCAGCGGTTATGACAGGGGGAACACTGAAGCTTTCTTT
- TRBJ1-1 - TRBV4-2 CASSRLSQGITEAFF TGTGCCAGCAGCCGCCTTTCCCAAGGGATCACTGAAGCTTTCTTT
many TRBJ2-4 - TRBV4-2 CASSQTGIQYF TGTGCCAGCAGCCAAACAGGAATTCAGTACTTC
- TRBJ2-5 TRBD1 TRBV19 CASTSTGSYVGTQYF TGTGCCAGTACCTCGACAGGGTCTTACGTTGGGACCCAGTACTTC
- TRBJ2-7 - TRBV7-8 CASSSRGGVRGYEQYF TGTGCCAGCAGCTCCCGGGGCGGAGTGCGTGGGTACGAGCAGTACTTC
few TRBJ2-3 - TRBV11-2 CASSLVSTNHVTQYF TGTGCCAGCAGCTTGGTATCCACTAATCACGTTACGCAGTATTTT
- TRBJ2-3 TRBD1 TRBV5-1 CASSFGGFGDSFTDTQYF TGCGCCAGCAGCTTTGGGGGTTTTGGGGACAGCTTCACAGATACGCAGTATTTT
- TRBJ2-7 TRBD1 TRBV18 CASSPPYGQGHRVYEQYF TGTGCCAGCTCACCACCCTATGGACAGGGACACCGAGTCTACGAGCAGTACTTC
- TRBJ2-3 - TRBV6-2/TRBV6-3 CASTRSEGTTDTQYF TGTGCCAGCACCCGTTCGGAGGGAACCACAGATACGCAGTATTTT
few TRBJ1-1 - TRBV18 CASSPGLERGGTEAFF TGTGCCAGCTCACCAGGCCTGGAACGGGGAGGCACTGAAGCTTTCTTT
many TRBJ2-7 - TRBV28 CASSLTGQGSSYEQYF TGTGCCAGCAGTTTAACCGGGCAGGGAAGCTCCTACGAGCAGTACTTC
- TRBJ2-7 - TRBV9 CASSVGGDRGYEQYF TGTGCCAGCAGCGTAGGAGGTGATCGAGGGTACGAGCAGTACTTC
- TRBJ1-6 - TRBV12-3/TRBV12-4 CAGTRYHGEGSPLHF TGTGCCGGCACCCGTTACCACGGTGAAGGGTCACCCCTCCACTTT
few TRBJ2-1 TRBD2 TRBV20-1 CSARDASGGFREQFF TGCAGTGCTAGAGATGCTAGCGGGGGCTTCCGGGAGCAGTTCTTC
- TRBJ1-1 - TRBV7-9 CASSLVISGRIEGTEAFF TGTGCCAGCAGCTTAGTAATATCTGGGCGGATTGAAGGGACTGAAGCTTTCTTT
many TRBJ1-3 - TRBV18 CASSLSPSYSGNTIYF TGTGCCAGCTCACTTTCTCCTTCTTACTCTGGAAACACCATATATTTT
- TRBJ2-5 TRBD2 TRBV7-8 CASSLARGTSGKETQYF TGTGCCAGCAGCTTAGCGAGGGGGACTAGCGGAAAAGAGACCCAGTACTTC
- TRBJ2-7 - TRBV9 CASSPRRGGEQYF TGTGCCAGCAGCCCCCGGAGGGGGGGCGAGCAGTACTTC
few TRBJ1-2 - TRBV30 CAWSVQRTGYTF TGTGCCTGGAGTGTCCAAAGGACTGGCTACACCTTC
few TRBJ2-2 - TRBV12-3/TRBV12-4 CASYLGGHDTGELFF TGTGCCAGTTACCTGGGGGGCCACGACACCGGGGAGCTGTTTTTT
many TRBJ2-5 - TRBV2 CASHRDNSQETQYF TGTGCCAGCCACCGTGATAACTCCCAAGAGACCCAGTACTTC
many TRBJ1-2 - TRBV28 CASSSRQGHLGYTF TGTGCCAGCTCATCACGGCAGGGACACTTAGGCTACACCTTC
many TRBJ2-1 TRBD2 TRBV10-3 CAISGLAGVNEQFF TGTGCCATCTCCGGACTAGCGGGAGTCAATGAGCAGTTCTTC
- TRBJ2-7 TRBD1 TRBV12-3/TRBV12-4 CASSSRQGPYEQYF TGTGCCAGCAGTTCCCGACAGGGCCCCTACGAGCAGTACTTC
many TRBJ1-1 TRBD1 TRBV25-1 CASSATGKGTEAFF TGTGCCAGCAGTGCGACAGGGAAGGGCACTGAAGCTTTCTTT
few TRBJ2-1 TRBD2 TRBV7-9 CASSLGLAGGMNEQFF TGTGCCAGCAGCTTAGGACTAGCGGGAGGGATGAATGAGCAGTTCTTC
- TRBJ1-2 - TRBV7-3 CASSPGNPQGLYGYTF TGTGCCAGCAGCCCGGGGAACCCCCAGGGGTTGTATGGCTACACCTTC
few TRBJ1-1 - TRBV18 CASSPPAIPTEAFF TGTGCCAGCTCACCACCGGCCATCCCCACTGAAGCTTTCTTT
- TRBJ2-3 - TRBV20-1 CSTSGTSRGTDTQYF TGCAGTACCTCCGGGACCAGCCGGGGGACAGATACGCAGTATTTT
few TRBJ1-1 TRBD1 TRBV14 CASSPPDRLRAFF TGTGCCAGCAGCCCACCGGACAGGCTGCGAGCTTTCTTT
- TRBJ2-7 - TRBV6-5 CASSLSPSGKYEQYF TGTGCCAGCAGTTTATCCCCTTCCGGGAAGTACGAGCAGTACTTC
few TRBJ2-1 TRBD2 TRBV12-3/TRBV12-4 CASSPQAGEQFF TGTGCCAGCAGTCCCCAAGCGGGAGAGCAGTTCTTC
- TRBJ1-4 - TRBV5-6 CASSLRAGPTNEKLFF TGTGCCAGCAGCTTGCGGGCAGGGCCAACTAATGAAAAACTGTTTTTT
few TRBJ2-1 - TRBV11-2 CASSPHNGPNNEQFF TGTGCCAGCAGCCCTCATAACGGACCTAACAATGAGCAGTTCTTC
- TRBJ1-4 TRBD1 TRBV20-1 CSAQGGSGKLFF TGCAGTGCTCAAGGGGGCTCAGGAAAACTGTTTTTT
- TRBJ1-5 - TRBV29-1 CSVGGSNQPQHF TGCAGCGTTGGGGGTAGCAATCAGCCCCAGCATTTT
few TRBJ1-1 - TRBV25-1 CASSEPGQSEAFF TGTGCCAGCAGTGAGCCAGGGCAAAGTGAAGCTTTCTTT
- TRBJ2-5 TRBD2 TRBV12-3/TRBV12-4 CASSFGTSGGAQETQYF TGTGCCAGCAGTTTTGGGACTAGCGGGGGAGCACAAGAGACCCAGTACTTC
few TRBJ2-7 - TRBV5-1 CASSLAQGRALYEQYF TGCGCCAGCAGCTTGGCCCAGGGCCGGGCTCTTTACGAGCAGTACTTC
- TRBJ2-3 - TRBV7-2 CASSASRDTDTQYF TGTGCCAGCAGCGCTAGCCGGGACACAGATACGCAGTATTTT
few TRBJ2-1 TRBD1 TRBV29-1 CSVRGQGAFYNEQFF TGCAGCGTGAGGGGACAGGGGGCTTTCTACAATGAGCAGTTCTTC
- TRBJ1-1 TRBD1 TRBV7-9 CASSSTGGATEAFF TGTGCCAGCAGCTCCACAGGGGGCGCGACTGAAGCTTTCTTT
- TRBJ1-1 - TRBV20-1 CSAKTRGGTEAFF TGCAGTGCCAAAACCCGGGGGGGCACTGAAGCTTTCTTT
many TRBJ2-3 - TRBV24-1 CATSADSTDTQYF TGTGCCACCAGCGCGGACAGCACAGATACGCAGTATTTT
few TRBJ1-1 - TRBV7-9 CASSRNTNTEAFF TGTGCCAGCAGTCGAAACACGAACACTGAAGCTTTCTTT
- TRBJ1-1 - TRBV20-1 CSARRGGSRTEAFF TGCAGTGCTAGGAGGGGGGGGAGTAGGACTGAAGCTTTCTTT
few TRBJ1-1 - TRBV5-1 CASNRDQGFTEAFF TGCGCCAGCAACAGAGATCAGGGTTTCACTGAAGCTTTCTTT
- TRBJ2-7 - TRBV19 CASSRRDNYEQYF TGTGCCAGTAGTCGCCGGGACAACTACGAGCAGTACTTC
few TRBJ1-1 - TRBV20-1 CSAKRVRVVTEAFF TGCAGTGCAAAGAGAGTCAGGGTTGTCACTGAAGCTTTCTTT
few TRBJ1-2 TRBD1 TRBV12-3/TRBV12-4 CASSDRVWVYGYTF TGTGCCAGCAGCGACAGGGTCTGGGTCTATGGCTACACCTTC
many TRBJ1-5 - TRBV12-3/TRBV12-4 CASSLRAPGDQPQHF TGTGCCAGCAGTTTGAGGGCACCCGGGGATCAGCCCCAGCATTTT
many TRBJ2-2 - TRBV27 CASSPWGSAGELFF TGTGCCAGCAGTCCCTGGGGTTCCGCCGGGGAGCTGTTTTTT
few TRBJ2-3 - TRBV7-2 CASQRTSTDTQYF TGTGCCAGCCAGCGGACAAGCACAGATACGCAGTATTTT
- TRBJ2-3 TRBD2 TRBV20-1 CSASGRELVDTQYF TGCAGTGCTAGTGGGCGGGAGTTGGTTGATACGCAGTATTTT
many TRBJ2-5 - TRBV4-3 CASSQEGARLETQYF TGCGCCAGCAGCCAAGAAGGAGCCCGTTTGGAGACCCAGTACTTC